These 25 T cell receptor beta chains were all obtained from the same sample, sequenced in a study of response to subunit inactivated influenza vaccine. In TCRdb, the RT-PCR reads were re-called with MiXCR into one record per CDR3 protein. Of roughly 630,000 distinct CDR3 sequences detected, 12% to 15% appear once; the ten largest clones hold 7.5% to 8%. The source material was PBMCs from blood, sampled less than 15 days before vaccination. These receptors were obtained from a man aged 50 or older who received an inactivated influenza vaccine.

The chain carries TRBV10-3 and TRBJ1-1, with D perhaps matching TRBD1 (5 bases). The CDR3 is 15 residues long. V gave up 6 bases and J gave up 0 bases, with 14 bases separating them. In germline, CDR1 is ENHRY, CDR2 SYGVKD. The CDR3 nucleotides read TGTGCCATCAGGGAGCAGGGTGTGATGAACACTGAAGCTTTCTTT. This gives the protein CAIREQGVMNTEAFF.

This clonotype was counted ten times or more. A junction boundary mismatches the germline segment, possibly from a read error. The chain is built from TRBV5-1 and TRBJ2-6, with a weak D call TRBD1 (5 bases). This CDR3 is 15 amino acids long. The germline CDR1 and CDR2 sequences are SGHRS and YFSETQ. CDR3 sequence (DNA): TGTGCCAGCAGCTCCCAGGGAACCGGGGCCAACGTCCTGACTTTC. Encoded protein: CASSSQGTGANVLTF.

At least ten counts were recorded for this clonotype. The genes are TRBV12-5 and TRBJ2-1; possibly TRBD2 for D (5 bases). The CDR3 has 16 residues. Per germline, CDR1 LGHNT and CDR2 FRNRAP. The V end was cut by 0 bases, the J end by 0 bases, with 9 bases between. CDR3 bases: TGTGCTAGTGGTTTGGTTTTGGGGAGCTCCTACAATGAGCAGTTCTTC. Translated: CASGLVLGSSYNEQFF.

This rearrangement joins TRBV12-3 or TRBV12-4 to TRBJ2-1, with D maybe TRBD1 (6 bases). V lost 6 bases and J lost 1, with 7 bases in between. The CDR3 is made up of 13 amino acids. In DNA form, the CDR3 reads TGTGCCAGCAGGAGGGGGTCCTACAATGAGCAGTTCTTC. Translated, it gives CASRRGSYNEQFF.

The sample holds a few counts of this clonotype. The chain carries TRBV5-1 and TRBJ1-1, with 8 nucleotides matching TRBD1. The CDR3 length is 15 residues. The V segment lost 4 bases and the J segment 4 bases; nucleotides outside the gene matches: 9. Germline V lookup: CDR1 SGHRS, CDR2 YFSETQ. For the CDR3, the DNA is TGCGCCAGCAGCATTGGACAGGGAGGAGGCACTGAAGCTTTCTTT. Encoded protein: CASSIGQGGGTEAFF.

The table lists this clonotype with a few counts. This chain uses TRBV6-1 with TRBJ2-3; no clear D gene. This CDR3 region has 18 residues. V was cut by 5 bases and J by 2 bases, with 23 bases left in between. CDR1 is MNHNS and CDR2 is SASEGT in the germline V gene. CDR3: CASSPIDTRRFPTDTQYF. CDR3 sequence (DNA): TGTGCCAGCAGTCCTATCGACACCCGGCGGTTTCCCACAGATACGCAGTATTTT.

This clonotype was seen a handful of times. V gene TRBV18 combines with J gene TRBJ2-5; D is uncertain. The germline V gene encodes CDR1 KGHSH and CDR2 LQKENI. The CDR3 totals 13 residues. The V gene lost 2 bases and the J gene lost 1 base, with 5 bases spanning the gap. As DNA, the CDR3 is TGTGCCAGCTCACCATTCTCCCAAGAGACCCAGTACTTC. As protein: CASSPFSQETQYF.

This clonotype was detected only a few times. CDR3 protein: CASSEGGMETQYF. The CDR3 nucleotides read TGTGCCAGCAGTGAGGGGGGGATGGAGACCCAGTACTTC. This sequence joins TRBV25-1 and TRBJ2-5; TRBD2 aligns across 7 bases. The CDR3 has 13 amino acids. J was trimmed by 5 bases and V by 3 bases; bases with no gene match: 3. The germline V gene has CDR1 MGHDK and CDR2 SYGVNS.

Turning to this clonotype: This sequence may be a read error, since a much larger clone differs from it by one base. This chain links TRBV28 with TRBJ2-1, with TRBD2 matching 7 bases. CDR1 is MDHEN, CDR2 SYDVKM, per germline. V trimming: 3 bases; J trimming: 8 bases; junction bases outside the gene matches: 10. The CDR3 loop spans 15 amino acids. CDR3 sequence: CASSFLAVRYDEQFF. The CDR3 bases are TGTGCCAGCAGTTTTCTAGCGGTGAGATACGATGAGCAGTTCTTC.

This clonotype was picked up a small number of times. The rearrangement joins TRBV4-1 to TRBJ2-7; a possible D gene is TRBD2 (6 bases). V lost 4 bases, J lost 7 bases, and 23 bases lay in between. Germline V lookup: CDR1 MGHRA, CDR2 YSYEKL. CDR3 length equals 16 residues. This CDR3 is CASSLPSNRGLGEQYF. CDR3 nucleotides: TGCGCCAGCAGCCTGCCTAGCAACCGGGGGTTGGGGGAGCAGTACTTC.

This clonotype was seen repeatedly, ten times or more. The rearrangement joins TRBV11-2 to TRBJ2-1; tentatively, D is TRBD2 (5 bases). V was cut by 0 bases and J by 0 bases, with 24 bases left in between. The V gene's germline CDR1 is SGHAT and CDR2 FQNNGV. The CDR3 consists of 21 residues. CDR3 nucleotide sequence: TGTGCCAGCAGCTTAGATTTCCCCTCGCGAGGGCCCAGCCCCTCCTACAATGAGCAGTTCTTC. Amino acids: CASSLDFPSRGPSPSYNEQFF.

The V gene is TRBV6-5, the J gene TRBJ2-7; 8 bases match TRBD2. V shed 4 bases and J 7 bases; nucleotides not matched to a gene: 12. CDR1 MNHEY and CDR2 SVGAGI come from the germline V gene. The CDR3 is made up of 15 amino acids. CDR3 in DNA: TGTGCCAGCAGTTGGAGGAGAGCGGGAGTTCGTGAGCAGTACTTC. This codes for CASSWRRAGVREQYF.

This clonotype was seen many times. Here the CDR3 reads CASSWEGNGNYGYTF. For the CDR3, the DNA is TGTGCCAGCAGTTGGGAGGGAAACGGAAACTATGGCTACACCTTC. The chain employs TRBV12-3 or TRBV12-4 and TRBJ1-2; D unclear. The CDR3 is 15 amino acids. Trimming stripped 4 bases from V and 2 bases from J, with 14 bases between.

This clonotype was detected a few times. The chain joins TRBV7-9 to TRBJ2-7; no clear D. V lost 6 bases and J 3 bases, leaving 12 bases between the germline ends. CDR3 length: 13 amino acids. CDR1 is SEHNR, CDR2 FQNEAQ, per germline (reference sequence). The CDR3, as DNA: TGTGCCAGCAGGGATTCCACTGGCTACGAGCAGTACTTC. This sequence encodes CASRDSTGYEQYF.

V and J are TRBV11-2 and TRBJ2-7, with D hard to call. The V and J ends lost 1 base and 0 bases respectively, with 10 bases between them. Germline assignment: CDR1 SGHAT and CDR2 FQNNGV. CDR3 length: 15 amino acids. CDR3 DNA: TGTGCCAGCAGCTTAGGGCTGGTTATCTCCTACGAGCAGTACTTC. This sequence encodes CASSLGLVISYEQYF.

The chain has TRBV15 and TRBJ2-5, with D uncertain. The V end was cut by 1 base, the J end by 4 bases, with 10 bases between. CDR3 length: 14 residues. In germline, CDR1 is LNHNV, CDR2 YYDKDF (reference sequence). The CDR3 bases are TGTGCCACCAGCAGAGCCCCAGGAAGAGAGACCCAGTACTTC. Translation gives CATSRAPGRETQYF.

This clonotype was counted between two and nine times. The chain couples TRBV20-1 to TRBJ1-4; D is unclear. Trimming stripped 2 bases from V and 5 bases from J, with 12 bases between. Germline V gene lookup returns CDR1 DFQATT and CDR2 SNEGSKA (reference sequence). There are 14 residues in the CDR3. CDR3 DNA sequence: TGCAGTGCTAGACCGAGCGGGATAAATGAAAAACTGTTTTTT. Translation gives CSARPSGINEKLFF.

This clonotype was observed a handful of times. The rearrangement joins TRBV6-5 to TRBJ2-5, with D perhaps TRBD2 (5 bases). V was trimmed by 4 bases and J by 2 bases, leaving 11 bases between them. The CDR3 consists of 14 residues. The germline gives CDR1 MNHEY, CDR2 SVGAGI. The CDR3 loop reads CASSSGILQETQYF. CDR3 DNA: TGTGCCAGCAGTTCCGGGATCCTACAAGAGACCCAGTACTTC.

This clonotype was found many times. The chain has TRBV21-1 and TRBJ2-5. TRBV21-1 is a pseudogene. This CDR3 region has 17 residues. The chain's CDR3 is CASSKEFQEMYQETQYF. The CDR3 nucleotides are TGTGCCAGCAGCAAAGAATTCCAGGAGATGTACCAAGAGACCCAGTACTTC.

This clonotype was seen ten or more times. The chain uses TRBV5-4 and TRBJ2-1, with D possibly being TRBD2 (5 bases). This CDR3 has 14 residues. CDR1 is SGHNT and CDR2 is YYREEE in the germline V gene (reference sequence). V was trimmed by 0 bases and J by 12 bases, leaving 16 bases between them. CDR3 protein: CASSLGASREGQFF. CDR3 bases: TGTGCCAGCAGCTTGGGAGCTTCGAGGGAAGGGCAGTTCTTC.

The chain has TRBV24-1 and TRBJ2-3; unclear D gene. This CDR3 has 15 amino acids. Germline values: CDR1 KGHDR, CDR2 SFDVKD. Trimming shortened V by 5 bases and J by 2 bases, and 13 bases separated the two germline ends. CDR3: CATSAPRDTTDTQYF. The CDR3 coding sequence is TGTGCCACCAGTGCCCCCCGAGACACCACAGATACGCAGTATTTT.

This chain connects TRBV7-2 to TRBJ2-3, with D possibly being TRBD1 (6 bases). The V end lost 1 base, the J end lost 5 bases, and 13 bases lay between the germline ends. CDR3 length: 15 amino acids. Germline V gene sequence: CDR1 SGHTA, CDR2 FQGNSA. The CDR3 spells CASSLVEGRGDTQYF. The CDR3 nucleotides read TGTGCCAGCAGCTTAGTCGAGGGCAGGGGAGATACGCAGTATTTT.

The chain links TRBV3-1 to TRBJ2-2; 7 nucleotides align to TRBD2. Trimming took 4 bases from V and 2 from J; bases not matched to a gene: 7. The CDR3 length is 16 residues. Germline loops: CDR1 LGHDT, CDR2 YNNKEL (reference sequence). CDR3 DNA sequence: TGTGCCAGCAGCCCATTCACTAGCGTAAACACCGGGGAGCTGTTTTTT. Encoded protein: CASSPFTSVNTGELFF.

This clonotype has a count of ten or more. The chain couples TRBV9 to TRBJ2-5; tentative D call: TRBD2 (6 bases). The CDR3 sequence is 16 residues long. The V and J ends lost 0 bases and 1 base respectively, with 13 bases between them. Germline values: CDR1 SGDLS, CDR2 YYNGEE. The CDR3 is CASSVGEGGLQETQYF. In DNA, the CDR3 is TGTGCCAGCAGCGTAGGTGAGGGAGGACTCCAAGAGACCCAGTACTTC.

There are many counts of this clonotype. The chain recombines TRBV10-3 with TRBJ2-7; 8 bases line up with TRBD1. Germline V CDR1 and CDR2: ENHRY, SYGVKD. V shed 5 bases and J 3 bases; nucleotides not matched to a gene: 0. The CDR3 runs to 12 residues. CDR3 region: CAISTGGYEQYF. For the CDR3, the DNA is TGTGCCATCAGTACAGGGGGCTACGAGCAGTACTTC.